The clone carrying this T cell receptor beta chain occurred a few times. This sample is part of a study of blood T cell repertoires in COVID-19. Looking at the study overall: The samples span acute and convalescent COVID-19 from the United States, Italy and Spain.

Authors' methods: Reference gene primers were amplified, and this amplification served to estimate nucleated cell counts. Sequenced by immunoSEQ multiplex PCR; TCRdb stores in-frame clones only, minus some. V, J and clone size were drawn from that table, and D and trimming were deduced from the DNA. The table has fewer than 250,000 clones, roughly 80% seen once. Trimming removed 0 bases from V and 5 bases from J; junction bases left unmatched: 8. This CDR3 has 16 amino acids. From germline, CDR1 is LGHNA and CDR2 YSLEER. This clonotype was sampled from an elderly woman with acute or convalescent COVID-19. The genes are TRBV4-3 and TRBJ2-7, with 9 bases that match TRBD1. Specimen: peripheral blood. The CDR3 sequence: CASSQDGGTGSNEQYF. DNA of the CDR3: TGCGCCAGCAGCCAAGATGGGGGGACAGGGTCGAACGAGCAGTACTTC.